One sample yielded the 17 T cell receptor beta chains listed below, sequenced in a study of shared clonotypes between healthy human individuals. Data came from immunoSEQ multiplex PCR; TCRdb stores just in-frame clones and leaves some out. In the table there are roughly 2,500,000 clones, approximately 93% of which are singletons. Sequenced sample: naive CD4+ T cells from PBMCs. As for subset: CD45RA+ positively selected. These TCRs come from a man aged 18 to 30 in good health. Some clones in this sample may be carry-over from other donors' samples.

This clone was detected only once. The chain carries TRBV6-4 and TRBJ1-1; D gene uncertain. This CDR3 contains 17 residues. Germline V gene lookup returns CDR1 MRHNA and CDR2 SNTAGT. Deletions cut 2 bases from V and 1 base from J, with 17 bases between. This CDR3 reads CASSDRFVAGRNTEAFF. The CDR3, as DNA: TGTGCCAGCAGTGACCGCTTCGTGGCTGGAAGGAACACTGAAGCTTTCTTT.

V usage is TRBV13 and J usage is TRBJ2-7; 10 bases align to TRBD2. The V gene's germline CDR1 is PRHDT and CDR2 FYEKMQ (reference sequence). V lost 4 bases, J lost 0 bases, and 27 bases stayed unmatched. The CDR3 spans 23 residues. The CDR3: CASSSTIDTRTSGSKRLSYEQYF. Here the CDR3 DNA reads TGTGCCAGCAGCTCCACGATCGACACGCGGACTAGCGGAAGTAAGCGCCTCTCCTACGAGCAGTACTTC.

This chain links TRBV28 with TRBJ2-3; tentatively, D is TRBD2 (7 bases). Between the trimmed V and J ends, which lost 5 bases and 14 bases, there was a span of 23 bases. This CDR3 has 14 residues. Germline V lookup: CDR1 MDHEN, CDR2 SYDVKM. CDR3 residues: CASSIHSGGPGWYF. DNA for the CDR3: TGTGCCAGCAGTATCCATTCGGGGGGCCCGGGGTGGTATTTT.

This rearrangement joins TRBV5-4 to TRBJ2-7, with 8 bases that match TRBD1. Germline V gives CDR1 SGHNT, CDR2 YYREEE (reference sequence). The V segment lost 4 bases and the J segment 10 bases; nucleotides outside the gene matches: 10. The CDR3 has 13 residues. CDR3 nucleotides: TGTGCCAGCAGCCTAGACAGGGGTGGGGACCAGTACTTC. Protein sequence: CASSLDRGGDQYF.

As for this clone: Other DNA sequences from this sample encode an identical CDR3 as well. The V gene is TRBV19, the J gene TRBJ1-1, with D perhaps matching TRBD1 (5 bases). The CDR3 is 12 amino acids. Germline V lookup: CDR1 LNHDA, CDR2 SQIVND (reference sequence). Trimming left V 5 bases short and J 6 bases short, with 10 bases between. The CDR3 region is CASSSRGPEAFF. DNA for the CDR3: TGTGCCAGTAGTTCTCGGGGCCCTGAAGCTTTCTTT.

The J gene is TRBJ2-1, the V gene TRBV6-5; D perhaps matches TRBD2 (7 bases). The CDR3 is 13 amino acids. Germline V gene sequence: CDR1 MNHEY, CDR2 SVGAGI. Trimming shortened V by 6 bases and J by 7 bases, and 13 bases separated the two germline ends. The CDR3 reads CASRSGGRNEQFF. The CDR3 coding sequence is TGTGCCAGCAGGTCCGGGGGGCGAAATGAGCAGTTCTTC.

The CDR3 spells CASSLAHGSWDTQYF. CDR3 bases: TGTGCCAGCAGCTTAGCGCACGGGAGCTGGGATACGCAGTATTTT. This rearrangement joins TRBV7-8 to TRBJ2-3; a possible D gene is TRBD2 (6 bases). This CDR3 has 15 amino acids. CDR1 and CDR2 from the germline V gene are SGHVS and FQNEAQ. Trimming stripped 0 bases from V and 6 bases from J, with 13 bases between. Filled out from reference TRBV7-8 and TRBJ2-3, the complete variable domain reads GAGVSQSPRYKVAKRGQDVALRCDPISGHVSLFWYQQALGQGPEFLTYFQNEAQLDKSGLPSDRFFAERPEGSVSTLKIQRTQQEDSAVYLCASSLAHGSWDTQYFGPGTRLTVL.

The chain couples TRBV28 to TRBJ2-1; no definite D call. Trimming took off 7 bases at V and 4 bases at J, with 14 bases between the two ends. This CDR3 comprises 14 residues. Per the germline V gene, CDR1 is MDHEN and CDR2 is SYDVKM. The DNA for the CDR3 is TGTGCCAGCACTGGCCGGGCGGTGTACAATGAGCAGTTCTTC. This sequence encodes CASTGRAVYNEQFF.

This clone has a single count. CDR3 DNA sequence: TGTGCCAGCAGCTTAATTGGACCTCGAATTGCCGGAGATACGCAGTATTTT. Translated: CASSLIGPRIAGDTQYF. The J gene is TRBJ2-3, the V gene TRBV7-3; D not certain. Germline V gene sequence: CDR1 SGHTA, CDR2 FQGTGA. The CDR3 loop spans 17 amino acids. Trimming left V 1 base short and J 5 bases short, with 19 bases between.

Concerning this clone itself: Additional DNA sequences in this sample encode the identical CDR3. Here the CDR3 reads CASSEPDTQYF. The CDR3 nucleotides are TGTGCCAGCAGTGAGCCAGATACGCAGTATTTT. The chain recombines TRBV2 with TRBJ2-3; no definite D call. CDR3 length: 11 amino acids. V was trimmed by 3 bases and J by 4 bases, leaving 2 bases between them. Germline CDR1 SNHLY, CDR2 FYNNEI.

The rearrangement joins TRBV6-1 to TRBJ2-1; D is unresolved. Trimming took off 2 bases at V and 4 bases at J, with 6 bases between the two ends. Per the germline V gene, CDR1 is MNHNS and CDR2 is SASEGT. This CDR3 contains 13 residues. CDR3 sequence (DNA): TGTGCCAGCAGTGAAAACTCATACAATGAGCAGTTCTTC. As protein: CASSENSYNEQFF.

The CDR3 is CASSQDTSGRGNEQFF. The DNA of the CDR3 is TGCGCCAGCAGCCAAGATACTAGCGGGAGAGGGAATGAGCAGTTCTTC. V is TRBV5-1 and J is TRBJ2-1, with 11 bases fitting TRBD2. CDR1 is SGHRS, CDR2 YFSETQ, per germline. The CDR3 contains 16 residues. The junction had 10 bases not matched to a gene; V was cut back by 4 bases and J by 7 bases.

The gene calls are TRBV27 and TRBJ2-7, with TRBD1 matching over 11 bases. Losses at the gene ends were 5 bases for V and 5 bases for J; bases not matched to a gene: 8. The CDR3 is 15 amino acids. Germline CDR1 is MNHEY and CDR2 is SMNVEV (reference sequence). CDR3 in DNA: TGTGCCAGCAGTGTAGGGCGGACAGGGGGCCACGAGCAGTACTTC. Translation gives CASSVGRTGGHEQYF.

The chain is built from TRBV19 and TRBJ1-2; D is undetermined. The CDR3 sequence is 11 residues long. Between the trimmed V and J ends, which lost 9 bases and 2 bases, there was a span of 7 bases. Per germline, CDR1 LNHDA and CDR2 SQIVND (reference sequence). The CDR3 DNA is TGTGCCAGCTCAACCAACTATGGCTACACCTTC. Its translation is CASSTNYGYTF.

The rearrangement joins TRBV6-1 to TRBJ1-3, with a tentative D call TRBD1 (6 bases). Trimming pared 10 bases from V and 0 bases from J, leaving 13 bases between. Germline CDR1 MNHNS, CDR2 SASEGT. The CDR3 has 14 residues. The CDR3 DNA reads TGTGCCACTGCCGACAGGAGCTCTGGAAACACCATATATTTT. It is translated as CATADRSSGNTIYF.

The rearrangement links TRBV5-6 to TRBJ2-7; 9 positions match TRBD2. Germline V gene lookup returns CDR1 SGHDT and CDR2 YYEEEE. With V trimmed by 3 bases and J by 2 bases, 18 bases remained unmatched. The CDR3 totals 19 residues. CDR3 residues: CASSWRGGLASGSAYEQYF. DNA for the CDR3: TGTGCCAGCAGCTGGAGGGGAGGACTAGCGTCGGGGTCGGCCTACGAGCAGTACTTC.

The chain couples TRBV19 to TRBJ1-4; D possibly corresponds to TRBD1 (5 bases). This CDR3 region has 15 residues. V dropped 1 base and J dropped 6 bases, with 12 bases sitting between them. CDR1 LNHDA and CDR2 SQIVND come from the germline V gene (reference sequence). CDR3 protein: CASSIGGLWDEKLFF. The CDR3 DNA sequence: TGTGCCAGTAGTATAGGGGGGTTGTGGGATGAAAAACTGTTTTTT. The full variable domain, rest sourced from reference TRBV19 and TRBJ1-4, is DGGITQSPKYLFRKEGQNVTLSCEQNLNHDAMYWYRQDPGQGLRLIYYSQIVNDFQKGDIAEGYSVSREKKESFPLTVTSAQKNPTAFYLCASSIGGLWDEKLFFGSGTQLSVL.